What follows are 7 T cell receptor beta chains derived from one specimen sequenced in a study of vaccination and CD4 T cells after COVID-19. Sample treatment: approximately 9-day PBMC culture with coronavirus spike peptide pools or control peptides (ViraFEST assay). Their target antigens are unknown. Oncomine TCR Beta short-read sequencing was applied to DNA from cultured CD4+ T cells. From the PCR reads, TCRdb called clonotypes with MiXCR, one entry per CDR3 protein. The sample contains 20,000 to 25,000 distinct CDR3 sequences, around 45% of which appear only once. Material: CD4+ T cells from blood, cultured in vitro. The source is a human donor who had recovered from COVID-19.

This clonotype was counted only a few times. The V and J genes are TRBV27 and TRBJ1-2, with TRBD1 matching over 7 bases. This CDR3 spans 15 amino acids. CDR1 and CDR2 from the germline V gene are MNHEY and SMNVEV (reference sequence). Trimming took 5 bases from V and 0 from J; bases not matched to a gene: 6. The CDR3, as DNA: TGTGCCAGCAGTATAGCCGGGACAGCTAACTATGGCTACACCTTC. The encoded protein is CASSIAGTANYGYTF.

This clonotype was seen a few times. The chain has TRBV20-1 and TRBJ2-7, with TRBD2 matching 9 bases. Germline assignment: CDR1 DFQATT and CDR2 SNEGSKA (reference sequence). CDR3 length equals 15 residues. V was pared by 6 bases and J by 0 bases, with 9 bases of the junction left unmatched. The CDR3 DNA sequence: TGCAGTGCACGGCCCGGGACTAGCTTCTCCTACGAGCAGTACTTC. Its translation is CSARPGTSFSYEQYF.

The V call is TRBV10-1, the J call TRBJ2-7, with TRBD1 matching over 11 bases. V shed 6 bases and J 4 bases; nucleotides not matched to a gene: 11. CDR3 length equals 16 residues. Germline V gene sequence: CDR1 WNHNN, CDR2 SYGVQD (reference sequence). CDR3 bases: TGCGCCAGCAGATTCTGGGGGGGACAGGGGGGTTACGAGCAGTACTTC. Protein: CASRFWGGQGGYEQYF.

Points on this clonotype: A junction end diverges from the germline sequence, so it may reflect a read error. The V gene is TRBV28, the J gene TRBJ2-7; 8 bases line up with TRBD1. In germline, CDR1 is MDHEN, CDR2 SYDVKM. This CDR3 spans 11 amino acids. Written as DNA, the CDR3 is TGTGCCAGCAGTTTAAGTTTGGGACAGGACTTC. The encoded protein is CASSLSLGQDF.

This clonotype appeared a few times. CDR3 DNA: TGTGCCAGCACCAGGGGGGAGGGACAGGGCTACAATGAGCAGTTCTTC. Its translation: CASTRGEGQGYNEQFF. The chain combines TRBV7-9 with TRBJ2-1; 9 bases line up with TRBD1. V was clipped by 7 bases and J by 3 bases; unmatched bases: 10. The V gene's germline CDR1 is SEHNR and CDR2 FQNEAQ (reference sequence). The CDR3 length is 16 residues.

V gene TRBV5-4 combines with J gene TRBJ1-1; no firm D call. CDR3 length: 11 residues. The germline V gene has CDR1 SGHNT and CDR2 YYREEE (reference sequence). V lost 5 bases and J 3 bases, leaving 5 bases between the germline ends. In DNA, the CDR3 is TGTGCCAGCAGGCGAGACACTGAAGCTTTCTTT. It specifies CASRRDTEAFF.

CDR3 nucleotides: TGTGCCAGCAGCCCAGGGTGGCTAGCGGGGGACTATAGCACAGATACGCAGTATTTT. Amino acids: CASSPGWLAGDYSTDTQYF. The chain couples TRBV11-3 to TRBJ2-3, with 10 positions matching TRBD2. J gave up 0 bases and V 5 bases, and 14 bases lay outside the gene matches. Germline CDR1 and CDR2: SGHNT and YENEEA. This CDR3 spans 19 amino acids.